Below are 30 T cell receptor beta chains sequenced from a single sample in a study of regulatory T cells in long-lasting Graves disease. Library construction for TCR beta used iRepertoire HTBI primers and Arm-PCR of CDR3 regions. From the multiplex PCR reads, TCRdb called clonotypes with MiXCR, one entry per CDR3 protein. The table has approximately 350,000 distinct CDR3 sequences, 16% seen once. Sample time point: newly diagnosed GD, antithyroid drugs for less than 3 months. Following extraction of RNA from PBMCs, that RNA was used to make the TCR library. This sample was also put to use in a study of T cells in Graves' hyperthyroidism and ophthalmopathy.

The material sequenced was peripheral blood mononuclear cells (PBMCs), taken at new diagnosis, from a patient treated with antithyroid drugs. Every receptor here comes from a woman younger than 35 with Graves disease.

The chain carries TRBV7-9 and TRBJ1-1; D is unclear. Germline assignment: CDR1 SEHNR and CDR2 FQNEAQ (reference sequence). Trimming removed 1 base at V and 4 bases at J, with 10 bases between. CDR3 size: 14 residues. The CDR3 region is CASSLDGGVTEAFF. The CDR3, as DNA: TGTGCCAGCAGCTTAGATGGCGGTGTCACTGAAGCTTTCTTT.

The chain links TRBV12-3 or TRBV12-4 to TRBJ2-5, with no clear D. CDR3 length: 15 amino acids. The V gene lost 2 bases and the J gene lost 0 bases, with 10 bases spanning the gap. Written as DNA, the CDR3 is TGTGCCAGCAGTTTAAGAGGAACGTACCAAGAGACCCAGTACTTC. Residues: CASSLRGTYQETQYF.

This clonotype came up a few times. The rearrangement joins TRBV12-3 or TRBV12-4 to TRBJ1-6; D not certain. The CDR3 contains 15 residues. Trimming cost V 1 base and J 5 bases, with 9 bases left between them. The CDR3 region has the DNA TGTGCCAGCAGTTTAGTAGGCTCTAATAATTCACCCCTCCACTTT. It encodes CASSLVGSNNSPLHF.

This clonotype was detected only a few times. The CDR3 sequence: CASSPPPEETQYF. CDR3 in DNA: TGTGCCAGCTCACCACCGCCGGAAGAGACCCAGTACTTC. V usage is TRBV18 and J usage is TRBJ2-5; D remains ambiguous. Trimming stripped 0 bases from V and 3 bases from J, with 5 bases between. There are 13 residues in the CDR3. Germline loops: CDR1 KGHSH, CDR2 LQKENI.

The rearrangement links TRBV6-4 to TRBJ2-1; the match to TRBD2 covers 7 bases. Germline V gene lookup returns CDR1 MRHNA and CDR2 SNTAGT. V dropped 2 bases and J dropped 4; count of bases not matched to a gene: 5. CDR3 length: 15 residues. In DNA, the CDR3 is TGTGCCAGCAGTGACAAAGCGGGGAGGTACAATGAGCAGTTCTTC. Residues: CASSDKAGRYNEQFF.

This clonotype has just one count. A much larger clone differs by one base, so this may be a read error. The gene calls are TRBV27 and TRBJ2-3, with 7 nucleotides matching TRBD1. Germline V gives CDR1 MNHEY, CDR2 SMNVEV (reference sequence). The CDR3 is 15 residues long. Here the CDR3 DNA reads TGTGCCAGCAGTTATCTTTTCGGGACAGCAGAGACCCGGTACTTC. This gives the protein CASSYLFGTAETRYF.

This clonotype was found a few times. The chain carries TRBV20-1 and TRBJ1-1; a weak D match, TRBD1 (6 bases). CDR3 size: 16 residues. V shed 5 bases and J shed 3 bases, with 22 bases lying between them. CDR1 is DFQATT, CDR2 SNEGSKA, per germline (reference sequence). The CDR3 DNA reads TGCAGTGCTCCGCCGGGGGGGATTACAGGGTACACTGAAGCTTTCTTT. It yields the protein CSAPPGGITGYTEAFF.

The rearrangement links TRBV9 to TRBJ2-2, with 7 bases matching TRBD1. Germline V lookup: CDR1 SGDLS, CDR2 YYNGEE. The CDR3 has 15 residues. V gave up 2 bases and J gave up 4 bases; unmatched junction bases: 5. The CDR3 loop reads CASSVWAGGTGELFF. As DNA, the CDR3 is TGTGCCAGCAGCGTCTGGGCAGGGGGCACCGGGGAGCTGTTTTTT.

This clonotype was seen at least ten times. This chain links TRBV2 with TRBJ2-1; D unclear. This CDR3 has 15 residues. Per germline, CDR1 SNHLY and CDR2 FYNNEI. Trimming pared 2 bases from V and 2 bases from J, leaving 10 bases between. CDR3 amino acids: CASSENGAAYNEQFF. Written as DNA, the CDR3 is TGTGCCAGCAGTGAAAACGGAGCTGCCTACAATGAGCAGTTCTTC. Full variable domain (missing parts from reference TRBV2 and TRBJ2-1): EPEVTQTPSHQVTQMGQEVILRCVPISNHLYFYWYRQILGQKVEFLVSFYNNEISEKSEIFDDQFSVERPDGSNFTLKIRSTKLEDSAMYFCASSENGAAYNEQFFGPGTRLTVL.

This chain joins TRBV11-2 and TRBJ1-1, with 8 bases matching TRBD1. The CDR3 contains 15 residues. The germline V gene has CDR1 SGHAT and CDR2 FQNNGV. After removal of 6 bases from V and 0 bases from J, the junction contained 6 bases not matched to a gene. CDR3 sequence reads: CASSTSTGVNTEAFF. CDR3 nucleotide sequence: TGTGCCAGCAGTACCTCGACAGGGGTGAACACTGAAGCTTTCTTT.

This clonotype was counted many times. This sequence joins TRBV3-1 and TRBJ2-7; D is unclear. Germline lookup yields CDR1 LGHDT and CDR2 YNNKEL (reference sequence). V lost 1 base to trimming and J lost 0 bases, with 7 bases between them. The CDR3 covers 14 residues. CDR3 sequence: CASSQVVSSYEQYF. DNA for the CDR3: TGTGCCAGCAGCCAAGTAGTGAGCTCCTACGAGCAGTACTTC.

The rearrangement uses TRBV7-9 and TRBJ1-4; D gene uncertain. The ends were cut back, 5 bases at V and 8 bases at J, with 9 bases in the middle. The CDR3 is 12 amino acids. Germline V lookup: CDR1 SEHNR, CDR2 FQNEAQ (reference sequence). CDR3 protein: CASSPRQEKLFF. DNA of the CDR3: TGTGCCAGCAGCCCGAGGCAAGAAAAACTGTTTTTT. The entire variable domain, with the rest obtained from reference TRBV7-9 and TRBJ1-4, is as follows: DTGVSQNPRHKITKRGQNVTFRCDPISEHNRLYWYRQTLGQGPEFLTYFQNEAQLEKSRLLSDRFSAERPKGSFSTLEIQRTEQGDSAMYLCASSPRQEKLFFGSGTQLSVL.

There are a few counts of this clonotype. This rearrangement joins TRBV10-3 to TRBJ1-1; 8 bases agree with TRBD1. The V segment lost 5 bases and the J segment 5 bases; nucleotides outside the gene matches: 7. CDR1 is ENHRY and CDR2 is SYGVKD in the germline V gene. The CDR3 contains 14 residues. CDR3 sequence reads: CAISSGQGATEAFF. DNA of the CDR3: TGTGCCATCAGTTCCGGACAGGGCGCGACTGAAGCTTTCTTT.

This clonotype was counted ten times or more. The V call is TRBV28, the J call TRBJ2-1, with D perhaps assigned TRBD1 or TRBD2 (5 bases each). Germline V gene data show CDR1 as MDHEN and CDR2 as SYDVKM. The V end was cut by 6 bases, the J end by 3 bases, with 15 bases between. This CDR3 comprises 15 residues. CDR3 bases: TGTGCCAGCAGGTCCTTGGGGGTGGGCTACAATGAGCAGTTCTTC. This encodes CASRSLGVGYNEQFF. Full variable domain (rest looked up from reference TRBV28 and TRBJ2-1): DVKVTQSSRYLVKRTGEKVFLECVQDMDHENMFWYRQDPGLGLRLIYFSYDVKMKEKGDIPEGYSVSREKKERFSLILESASTNQTSMYLCASRSLGVGYNEQFFGPGTRLTVL.

This clonotype has at least ten counts. This chain connects TRBV5-1 to TRBJ2-7, with D perhaps TRBD2 (6 bases). Germline CDR1 is SGHRS and CDR2 is YFSETQ. CDR3 length: 15 amino acids. Deletions cut 0 bases from V and 3 bases from J, with 13 bases between. DNA for the CDR3: TGCGCCAGCAGCTTGGCCTCAGGAGGGATCTACGAGCAGTACTTC. Residues: CASSLASGGIYEQYF. Combining the CDR3 with reference TRBV5-1 and TRBJ2-7 gives the whole variable domain KAGVTQTPRYLIKTRGQQVTLSCSPISGHRSVSWYQQTPGQGLQFLFEYFSETQRNKGNFPGRFSGRQFSNSRSEMNVSTLELGDSALYLCASSLASGGIYEQYFGPGTRLTVT.

V and J are TRBV30 and TRBJ1-5; possibly TRBD1 for D (5 bases). The V end lost 2 bases, the J end lost 3 bases, and 11 bases lay between the germline ends. The CDR3 consists of 14 residues. Germline assignment: CDR1 GTSNPN and CDR2 SVGIG (reference sequence). The CDR3 reads CAWSIPQVNQPQHF. As DNA, the CDR3 is TGTGCCTGGAGTATCCCACAGGTCAATCAGCCCCAGCATTTT.

This chain connects TRBV27 to TRBJ2-2, with unresolved D. This CDR3 is built from 12 residues. Germline V gene lookup returns CDR1 MNHEY and CDR2 SMNVEV (reference sequence). Between the trimmed V and J ends, which lost 5 bases and 7 bases, there was a span of 8 bases. The CDR3 sequence: CASSPGLGELFF. CDR3 nucleotides: TGTGCCAGCAGTCCCGGGCTCGGGGAGCTGTTTTTT.

This clonotype has ten or more counts. The chain employs TRBV11-2 and TRBJ2-2, with D hard to call. The germline gives CDR1 SGHAT, CDR2 FQNNGV. Trimming cost V 5 bases and J 4 bases, with 14 bases left between them. CDR3 size: 15 residues. CDR3 loop: CASSPPASLTGELFF. The CDR3 nucleotides are TGTGCCAGCAGCCCTCCGGCGTCCCTCACCGGGGAGCTGTTTTTT.

As regards this clonotype: The conserved final phenylalanine or tryptophan is absent from the CDR3, which likely points to a read error. No DNA is shown, since the ends of the CDR3 on it are uncertain; the CDR3 is the one TCRdb lists. The gene calls are TRBV5-1 and TRBJ2-3; no check of the table's D call, TRBD1, against the DNA was made. With termini counted, the CDR3 has 16 amino acids. Germline V lookup: CDR1 SGHRS, CDR2 YFSETQ. CDR3 amino acids: CASSPTRRTGADTRYL.

The CDR3 is CASSLSGTGPPLHF. The CDR3, as DNA: TGTGCCAGCAGTTTGTCCGGGACAGGGCCACCCCTCCACTTT. The genes are TRBV2 and TRBJ1-6; 9 nucleotides agree with TRBD1. From germline, CDR1 is SNHLY and CDR2 FYNNEI. The CDR3 sequence is 14 residues long. J was trimmed by 11 bases and V by 5 bases; bases with no gene match: 7.

The sample holds many counts of this clonotype. The rearrangement uses TRBV7-6 and TRBJ2-7, with unresolved D. CDR3 size: 15 residues. CDR1 and CDR2 (germline): SGHVS, FNYEAQ. V was clipped by 2 bases and J by 0 bases, with 11 bases between them. The CDR3 bases are TGTGCCAGCAGCTTAAGGCCCCCTCCCTCCTACGAGCAGTACTTC. Translated: CASSLRPPPSYEQYF. Full variable domain (rest looked up from reference TRBV7-6 and TRBJ2-7): GAGVSQSPRYKVTKRGQDVALRCDPISGHVSLYWYRQALGQGPEFLTYFNYEAQQDKSGLPNDRFSAERPEGSISTLTIQRTEQRDSAMYRCASSLRPPPSYEQYFGPGTRLTVT.

This clonotype was found many times. The J gene is TRBJ2-6, the V gene TRBV20-1, with 8 bases identical to TRBD1. Germline trimming cut 5 bases from V and 2 bases from J; bases unmatched to any gene: 8. This CDR3 is built from 16 residues. Germline assignment: CDR1 DFQATT and CDR2 SNEGSKA (reference sequence). The CDR3 DNA follows: TGCAGTGCTGATTCAGGGGGCTGGGCTGGGGCCAACGTCCTGACTTTC. Encoded protein: CSADSGGWAGANVLTF.

This clonotype was detected many times. The CDR3 nucleotides read TGTGCCAGCAGCTCCCGTTTGGGGAACACTGAAGCTTTCTTT. Protein: CASSSRLGNTEAFF. The V call is TRBV9, the J call TRBJ1-1, with D hard to call. Trimming took 4 bases from V and 1 from J, leaving 11 bases between them. Germline V gene lookup returns CDR1 SGDLS and CDR2 YYNGEE. The CDR3 runs 14 residues.

At least ten counts were recorded for this clonotype. The CDR3 nucleotides read TGTGCCAGCAGCCCTCCTACAGGGGTGGAGACCCAGTACTTC. This translates into CASSPPTGVETQYF. The chain joins TRBV11-2 to TRBJ2-5; 7 positions agree with TRBD1. Per the germline V gene, CDR1 is SGHAT and CDR2 is FQNNGV. V gave up 5 bases and J gave up 5 bases; unmatched junction bases: 8. The CDR3 totals 14 residues.

The table lists this clonotype with a count of one. The V and J genes are TRBV11-2 and TRBJ1-2, with D possibly TRBD1 on 5 matching bases. The V end was cut by 6 bases, the J end by 5 bases, with 16 bases between. CDR1 and CDR2 from the germline V gene are SGHAT and FQNNGV. CDR3 size: 14 residues. Here the CDR3 DNA reads TGTGCCAGCAGTTCTGGGGGGGTCCAATATGGCTACACCTTC. Protein: CASSSGGVQYGYTF.

This clonotype was observed at least ten times. The chain combines TRBV5-5 with TRBJ1-5, with unresolved D. The ends were cut back, 5 bases at V and 5 bases at J, with 11 bases in the middle. Germline V gene sequence: CDR1 SGHKS, CDR2 YYEKEE (reference sequence). The CDR3 totals 13 residues. The CDR3 coding sequence is TGTGCCAGCAGTCTTGTCACCGATCAGCCCCAGCATTTT. It codes for CASSLVTDQPQHF.

The genes are TRBV29-1 and TRBJ1-1, with 7 bases lining up with TRBD1. The CDR3 contains 15 residues. V was pared by 4 bases and J by 2 bases, with 10 bases of the junction left unmatched. Germline V lookup: CDR1 SQVTM, CDR2 ANQGSEA. CDR3 bases: TGCAGCGTTGCCTCCTCGGGACAGCTTAACACTGAAGCTTTCTTT. It is translated as CSVASSGQLNTEAFF.

The sample holds many counts of this clonotype. The chain joins TRBV3-1 to TRBJ2-1; D gene ambiguous. The germline V gene encodes CDR1 LGHDT and CDR2 YNNKEL (reference sequence). The CDR3 sequence is 11 residues long. Trimming removed 8 bases at V and 3 bases at J, with 5 bases between. CDR3 sequence (DNA): TGTGCCAGCTCGCTCTACAATGAGCAGTTCTTC. Its translation is CASSLYNEQFF.

This clonotype has ten or more counts. V is TRBV4-1 and J is TRBJ1-4, with TRBD1 identical over 10 bases. Germline assignment: CDR1 MGHRA and CDR2 YSYEKL. V dropped 5 bases and J dropped 2; count of bases not matched to a gene: 5. This CDR3 comprises 16 residues. CDR3 region: CASSTRGQGTNEKLFF. As DNA, the CDR3 is TGCGCCAGCAGCACTCGGGGACAGGGGACTAATGAAAAACTGTTTTTT.

This clonotype was counted only a few times. The rearrangement joins TRBV4-1 to TRBJ2-2; no clear D gene. Germline CDR1 and CDR2: MGHRA and YSYEKL. V was clipped by 0 bases and J by 9 bases, with 8 bases between them. The CDR3 runs to 13 residues. The CDR3, as DNA: TGCGCCAGCAGCCAAGATCAGGTTCGGGAGCTGTTTTTT. It encodes CASSQDQVRELFF.